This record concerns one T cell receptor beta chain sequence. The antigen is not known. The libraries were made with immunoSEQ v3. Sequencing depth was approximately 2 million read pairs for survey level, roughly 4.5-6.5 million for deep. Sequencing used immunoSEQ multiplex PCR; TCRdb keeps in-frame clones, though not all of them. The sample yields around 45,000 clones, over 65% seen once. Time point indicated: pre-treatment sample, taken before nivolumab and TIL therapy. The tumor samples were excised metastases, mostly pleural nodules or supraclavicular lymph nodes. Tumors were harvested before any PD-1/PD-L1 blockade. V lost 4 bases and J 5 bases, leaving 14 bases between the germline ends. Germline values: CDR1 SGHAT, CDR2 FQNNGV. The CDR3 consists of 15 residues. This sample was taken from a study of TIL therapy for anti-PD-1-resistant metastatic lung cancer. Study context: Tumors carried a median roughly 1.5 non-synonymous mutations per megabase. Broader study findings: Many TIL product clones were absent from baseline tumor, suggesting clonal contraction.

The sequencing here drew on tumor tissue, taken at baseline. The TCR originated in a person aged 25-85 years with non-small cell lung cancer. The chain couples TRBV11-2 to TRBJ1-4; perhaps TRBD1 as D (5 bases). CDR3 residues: CASSYRGLGNEKLFF. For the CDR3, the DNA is TGTGCCAGCAGCTACCGGGGGTTGGGGAATGAAAAACTGTTTTTT.